This record looks at one TCR beta chain sequence and its context. Repertoires were generated with immunoSEQ multiplex PCR, while TCRdb's copy carries only in-frame clones and drops some. The sample lists 110,000 to 150,000 clones; roughly 90% were seen once. The CDR3 spans 14 residues. CDR1 and CDR2 (germline): SNHLY, FYNNEI. V gave up 2 bases and J gave up 5 bases; unmatched junction bases: 5. These data are taken from a study of blood T cell repertoires in COVID-19. This chain uses TRBV2 with TRBJ2-5; 7 nucleotides line up with TRBD1. This clonotype was obtained from a man aged 45 to 65 with active or convalescent COVID-19. Source material: peripheral blood. The CDR3 region is CASSEQQGQETQYF. The CDR3 coding sequence is TGTGCCAGCAGTGAACAACAGGGGCAGGAGACCCAGTACTTC. The full variable domain, with the rest looked up from reference TRBV2 and TRBJ2-5, is EPEVTQTPSHQVTQMGQEVILRCVPISNHLYFYWYRQILGQKVEFLVSFYNNEISEKSEIFDDQFSVERPDGSNFTLKIRSTKLEDSAMYFCASSEQQGQETQYFGPGTRLLVL.